These 6 T cell receptor beta chains originate from one sample sequenced in a study of shared clonotypes between healthy human individuals. TCRdb keeps only in-frame clones here, not all; method: immunoSEQ multiplex PCR. The table lists over a million clones, around four fifths of them singletons. Sequencing was done on a sample of memory CD4+ T cells sorted from blood. Documented subset: CD45RA-negative fraction. The receptors were sampled from a man aged 18 to 29 in good health.

V and J are TRBV11-2 and TRBJ2-1, with 8 bases that match TRBD2. Per the germline V gene, CDR1 is SGHAT and CDR2 is FQNNGV. The CDR3 is 15 amino acids. J gave up 7 bases and V 7 bases, and 12 bases lay outside the gene matches. The CDR3 protein is CASTVLAVPGNEQFF. Here the CDR3 DNA reads TGTGCCAGCACCGTACTAGCGGTTCCCGGGAATGAGCAGTTCTTC.

The chain recombines TRBV7-2 with TRBJ2-1, with D possibly called TRBD1 or TRBD2 (5 bases each). Trimming left V 1 base short and J 6 bases short, with 10 bases between. Germline CDR1 and CDR2: SGHTA and FQGNSA. The CDR3 has 14 residues. CDR3 sequence (DNA): TGTGCCAGCAGCTTAGAAGGGACCCTCAATGAGCAGTTCTTC. This translates into CASSLEGTLNEQFF.

Points on this clone: The sample contains more than one DNA sequence encoding this CDR3. In DNA, the CDR3 is TGCGCTTCTAGCGGGAGTGGCACAGATACGCAGTATTTT. Protein: CASSGSGTDTQYF. The rearrangement joins TRBV10-1 to TRBJ2-3; 10 nucleotides match TRBD2. The CDR3 is 13 amino acids. Per the germline V gene, CDR1 is WNHNN and CDR2 is SYGVQD (reference sequence).

This clone was counted only a few times. CDR3 region: CASGGELFF. As DNA, the CDR3 is TGTGCCAGCGGCGGGGAGCTGTTTTTT. The V and J genes are TRBV6-5 and TRBJ2-2; D gene unclear. V was cut by 8 bases and J by 7 bases, with 2 bases left in between. The CDR3 totals 9 residues. CDR1 is MNHEY and CDR2 is SVGAGI in the germline V gene.

There are a few counts of this clone. The same CDR3 also results from other DNA sequences found in this sample. This chain joins TRBV18 and TRBJ2-5; no clear D gene. Looked up from germline, CDR1 is KGHSH and CDR2 is LQKENI. There are 12 residues in the CDR3. V was trimmed by 3 bases and J by 2 bases, leaving 4 bases between them. The CDR3 DNA is TGTGCCAGCTCACCGAGTCAAGAGACCCAGTACTTC. Protein product: CASSPSQETQYF.

In regard to this clone: Distinct nucleotide sequences in the sample also encode this CDR3. This chain connects TRBV29-1 to TRBJ2-7, with TRBD1 matching over 7 bases. From germline, CDR1 is SQVTM and CDR2 ANQGSEA. The length of the CDR3 is 12 residues. J was trimmed by 4 bases and V by 4 bases; bases with no gene match: 4. CDR3 nucleotide sequence: TGCAGCGTTGGGGACAGTTCGTACGAGCAGTACTTC. It encodes CSVGDSSYEQYF.